The TCR beta chain described here comes from a study of identical twins. This clonotype occurred many times. TCRdb called the 5' RACE reads again in MiXCR, with one record for every CDR3 protein. The sample lists 420,000 or so distinct CDR3 sequences; around 20% were seen once. The CDR3 runs to 15 residues. The germline CDR1 and CDR2 sequences are SGHAT and FQNNGV. Losses at the gene ends were 6 bases for V and 3 bases for J; bases not matched to a gene: 7. Sequencing was done on a sample of naive T cells sorted from blood. This TCR was sampled from a man in his forties or fifties in good health. The V gene is TRBV11-2, the J gene TRBJ2-3, with TRBD2 matching 9 bases. Here the CDR3 reads CASRSGTSRTDTQYF. Written as DNA, the CDR3 is TGTGCCAGCAGGTCCGGGACTAGCCGGACAGATACGCAGTATTTT.